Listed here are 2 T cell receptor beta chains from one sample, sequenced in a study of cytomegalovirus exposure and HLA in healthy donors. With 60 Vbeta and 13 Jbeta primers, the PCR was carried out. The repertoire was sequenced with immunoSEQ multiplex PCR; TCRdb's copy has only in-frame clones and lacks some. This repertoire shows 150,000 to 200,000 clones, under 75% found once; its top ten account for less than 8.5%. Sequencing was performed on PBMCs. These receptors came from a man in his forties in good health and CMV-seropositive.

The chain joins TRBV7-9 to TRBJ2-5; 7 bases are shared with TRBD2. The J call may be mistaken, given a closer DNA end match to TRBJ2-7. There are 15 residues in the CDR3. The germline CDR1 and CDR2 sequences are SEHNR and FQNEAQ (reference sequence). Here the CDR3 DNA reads TGTGCCAGCAGTCTAATGGGGGGGGAAGGGGACGAGCAGTACTTC. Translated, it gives CASSLMGGEGDEQYF.

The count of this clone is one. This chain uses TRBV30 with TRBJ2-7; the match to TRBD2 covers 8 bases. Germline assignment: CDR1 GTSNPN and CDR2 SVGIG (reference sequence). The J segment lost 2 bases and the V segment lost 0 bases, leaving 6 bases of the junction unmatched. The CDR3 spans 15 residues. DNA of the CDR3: TGTGCCTGGAGTGTCGGGGGGGCTATCCCCTACGAGCAGTACTTC. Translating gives CAWSVGGAIPYEQYF. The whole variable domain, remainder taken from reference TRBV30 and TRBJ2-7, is SQTIHQWPATLVQPVGSPLSLECTVEGTSNPNLYWYRQAAGRGLQLLFYSVGIGQISSEVPQNLSASRPQDRQFILSSKKLLLSDSGFYLCAWSVGGAIPYEQYFGPGTRLTVT.